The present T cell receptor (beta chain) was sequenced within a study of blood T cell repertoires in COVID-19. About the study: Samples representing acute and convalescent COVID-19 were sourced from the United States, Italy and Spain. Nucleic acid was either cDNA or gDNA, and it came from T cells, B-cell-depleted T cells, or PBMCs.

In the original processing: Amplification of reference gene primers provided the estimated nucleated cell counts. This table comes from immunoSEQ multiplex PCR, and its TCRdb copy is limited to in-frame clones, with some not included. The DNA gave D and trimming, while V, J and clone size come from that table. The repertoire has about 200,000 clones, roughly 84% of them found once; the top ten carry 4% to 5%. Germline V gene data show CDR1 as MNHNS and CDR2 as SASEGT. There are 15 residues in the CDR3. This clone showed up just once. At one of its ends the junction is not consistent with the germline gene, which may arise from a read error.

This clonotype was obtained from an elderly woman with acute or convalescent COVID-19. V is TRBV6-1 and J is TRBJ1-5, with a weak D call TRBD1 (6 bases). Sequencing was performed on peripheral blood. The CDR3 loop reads CASREGGVSNQPQHF. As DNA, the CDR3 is TGTGCCAGCAGGGAAGGGGGGGTGAGCAATCAGCCCCAGCATTTT.